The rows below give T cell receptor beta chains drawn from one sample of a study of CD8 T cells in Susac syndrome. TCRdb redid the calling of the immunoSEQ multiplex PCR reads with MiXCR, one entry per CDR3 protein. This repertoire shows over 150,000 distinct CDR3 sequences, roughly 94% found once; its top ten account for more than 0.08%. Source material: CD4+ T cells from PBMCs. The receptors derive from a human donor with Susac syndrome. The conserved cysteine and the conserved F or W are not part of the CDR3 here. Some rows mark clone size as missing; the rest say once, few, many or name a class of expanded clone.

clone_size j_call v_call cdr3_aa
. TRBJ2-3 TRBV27 ASSSRLANLEDTQY
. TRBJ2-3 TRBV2 ASSELGWSSTDTQY
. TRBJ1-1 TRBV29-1 SVVGKGTEAF
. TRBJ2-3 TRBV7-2 ASSFLAGGVTDTQY
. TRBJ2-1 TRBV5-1 ASSSTSGSSEQF
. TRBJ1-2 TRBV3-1 ASSQVGYGYT
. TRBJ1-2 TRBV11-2 ASSQIQGARGYT
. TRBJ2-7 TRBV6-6 ASKNPGERSYEQY
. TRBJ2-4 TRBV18 ASSSTGGADIQY
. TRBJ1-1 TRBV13 ASSLVVENHTEAF
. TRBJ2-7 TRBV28 ASSPAGTSGNKQY
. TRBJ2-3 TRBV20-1 SARGGRFSTDTQY
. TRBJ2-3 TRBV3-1 ASSQRQSDTQY
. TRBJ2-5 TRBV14 ASSQQRQETQY
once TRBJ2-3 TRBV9 ASSTSPGTSGSTDTQY
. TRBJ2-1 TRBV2 ASRGHSGRGSEQF
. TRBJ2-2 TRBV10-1 ASSSTNTGELF
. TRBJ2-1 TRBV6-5 ASSPKGYNEQF
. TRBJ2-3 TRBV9 ASSSIMGGARTDTQY
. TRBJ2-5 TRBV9 ASSVAPTGRETQY
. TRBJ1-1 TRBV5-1 ASSLDSGEAF
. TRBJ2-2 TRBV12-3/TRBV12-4 ASSLGGSSTGELF
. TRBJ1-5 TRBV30 AWSASNQPQH
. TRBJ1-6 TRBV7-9 ASDLRDAENSPLH
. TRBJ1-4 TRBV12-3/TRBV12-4 ASSFTGFGEKLF
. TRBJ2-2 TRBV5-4 ASSPGLAGAGYTGELF
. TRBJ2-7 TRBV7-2 ASSSVLLAGGPLSREQY
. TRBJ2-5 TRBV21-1 ASSKALWADRRETQY
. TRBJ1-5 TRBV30 AWSPTTARNQPQH
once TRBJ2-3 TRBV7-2 ASSLMVPDTQY
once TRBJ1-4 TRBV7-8 ASSGGRGNEKLF
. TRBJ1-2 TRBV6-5 ASSYRGQGFGYT
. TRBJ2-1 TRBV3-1 ASSQTGASYNEQF
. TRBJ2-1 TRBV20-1 SARDFREQTNEQF
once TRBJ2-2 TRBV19 ASSIPGASAGELF
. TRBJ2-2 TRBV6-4 ASRRTNTGELF